The following is a T cell receptor beta chain sequence with its context. Its specificity is unknown. The data originate from a study of cytomegalovirus exposure and HLA in healthy donors. The primer mix had 60 Vbeta and 13 Jbeta primers. This table comes from immunoSEQ multiplex PCR, and its TCRdb copy is limited to in-frame clones, with some not included. The sample records over 100,000 clones, around 75% being singletons. V was trimmed by 5 bases and J by 1 base, leaving 11 bases between them. CDR3 length: 14 residues. Germline CDR1 and CDR2: SGHVS and FNYEAQ. Points from the study as a whole: The classifier was said to identify cytomegalovirus status with high specificity and sensitivity. Solely CMV serostatus was available to characterize immune exposure.

Sequencing input: PBMCs. The chain combines TRBV7-6 with TRBJ2-5; D not certain. The TCR comes from a man aged 25 to 40 in good health and CMV-seronegative. The CDR3 nucleotides are TGTGCCAGCAGCCAACTGGGCAGCCAAGAGACCCAGTACTTC. Protein product: CASSQLGSQETQYF.